The next 15 T cell receptor beta chains were all read from a single sample in a study of blood T cell repertoires in COVID-19. Clones were sequenced by immunoSEQ multiplex PCR, and TCRdb holds only the in-frame ones, with some missing. The sample includes just under 150,000 clones, more than 80% of them seen just once. Sequencing was carried out using peripheral blood. These receptors were obtained from a human donor in a cohort sampled during active COVID-19.

The chain recombines TRBV30 with TRBJ2-7, with D possibly TRBD2 on 7 matching bases. Germline-derived CDR1 and CDR2 are GTSNPN and SVGIG (reference sequence). V was cut by 3 bases and J by 9 bases, with 24 bases left in between. This CDR3 has 15 residues. CDR3 in amino acids: CAWRSIGGENLGQYF. For the CDR3, the DNA is TGTGCCTGGAGATCGATAGGGGGGGAGAATTTAGGGCAGTACTTC.

This chain joins TRBV19 and TRBJ1-4; the match to TRBD1 covers 7 bases. CDR1 and CDR2 (germline): LNHDA, SQIVND (reference sequence). V dropped 5 bases and J dropped 2; count of bases not matched to a gene: 2. This CDR3 has 14 amino acids. CDR3 bases: TGTGCCAGTAGTTCACAGGGGACTAATGAAAAACTGTTTTTT. Protein product: CASSSQGTNEKLFF.

This clone was recorded once. The chain recombines TRBV7-3 with TRBJ2-1; no reliable D call. Trimming shortened V by 5 bases and J by 13 bases, and 15 bases separated the two germline ends. The germline V gene has CDR1 SGHTA and CDR2 FQGTGA. This CDR3 is 12 amino acids long. In DNA, the CDR3 is TGTGCCAGCAGCCCCCCAGAAACCCCCCAGTTCTTC. Translating it yields CASSPPETPQFF.

The rearrangement links TRBV30 to TRBJ1-1, with D tentatively TRBD1 (5 bases). The CDR3 is 15 residues long. Trimming left V 4 bases short and J 0 bases short, with 15 bases between. Germline V gene lookup returns CDR1 GTSNPN and CDR2 SVGIG (reference sequence). The DNA of the CDR3 is TGTGCCTGGAACCGACAGCGCCTCATGAACACTGAAGCTTTCTTT. Its translation is CAWNRQRLMNTEAFF.

This clone was recorded a few times. V and J are TRBV5-1 and TRBJ1-1; 7 bases map to TRBD1. V shed 4 bases and J 8 bases; nucleotides not matched to a gene: 14. CDR3 size: 15 residues. Germline CDR1 SGHRS, CDR2 YFSETQ. The CDR3 nucleotides read TGCGCCAGCAGCGGACGACAGGGTTACTCTGGCGAAGCTTTCTTT. Translation gives CASSGRQGYSGEAFF.

V gene TRBV27 combines with J gene TRBJ2-1; D perhaps matches TRBD1 (5 bases). CDR1 is MNHEY and CDR2 is SMNVEV in the germline V gene (reference sequence). V was cut by 9 bases and J by 6 bases, with 30 bases left in between. CDR3 size: 18 residues. The CDR3 sequence is CARLVWVEGAPSANEQFF. In DNA form, the CDR3 reads TGTGCCAGGTTAGTATGGGTCGAAGGGGCCCCTTCGGCCAATGAGCAGTTCTTC.

This chain uses TRBV5-1 with TRBJ1-2; 9 positions match TRBD1. Germline assignment: CDR1 SGHRS and CDR2 YFSETQ. This CDR3 is 17 amino acids long. Unmatched junction bases numbered 13, after V lost 3 bases and J lost 4 bases. CDR3 protein: CASSSPQGADFSYGYTF. In DNA form, the CDR3 reads TGCGCCAGCAGCTCACCACAGGGGGCGGATTTCTCCTATGGCTACACCTTC.

V gene TRBV2 combines with J gene TRBJ1-2; D uncertain. Trimming took off 7 bases at V and 4 bases at J, with 22 bases between the two ends. Germline CDR1 and CDR2: SNHLY and FYNNEI. The CDR3 sequence is 16 residues long. The CDR3: CASTERTEGSAYGYTF. The CDR3 region has the DNA TGTGCCAGCACCGAGAGGACTGAGGGTAGCGCCTATGGCTACACCTTC. The full variable domain, rest sourced from reference TRBV2 and TRBJ1-2, is EPEVTQTPSHQVTQMGQEVILRCVPISNHLYFYWYRQILGQKVEFLVSFYNNEISEKSEIFDDQFSVERPDGSNFTLKIRSTKLEDSAMYFCASTERTEGSAYGYTFGSGTRLTVV.

The V gene is TRBV6-6, the J gene TRBJ2-1; 11 bases line up with TRBD1. The ends lost 0 bases at V and 6 bases at J; junction bases unmatched: 4. Per germline, CDR1 MNHNY and CDR2 SVGAGI (reference sequence). The CDR3 covers 16 residues. The CDR3: CASSYSGTGGFNEQFF. In DNA form, the CDR3 reads TGTGCCAGCAGTTACTCCGGGACAGGGGGATTCAATGAGCAGTTCTTC.

J is TRBJ2-1 and V is TRBV7-9, with 9 bases matching TRBD2. This CDR3 comprises 16 residues. J was trimmed by 4 bases and V by 1 base; bases with no gene match: 5. Germline V CDR1 and CDR2: SEHNR, FQNEAQ (reference sequence). The CDR3 DNA sequence: TGTGCCAGCAGCTTAGATGTTAGCGGGGGTTACAATGAGCAGTTCTTC. Translated: CASSLDVSGGYNEQFF. Complete variable domain (other parts from reference TRBV7-9 and TRBJ2-1): DTGVSQNPRHKITKRGQNVTFRCDPISEHNRLYWYRQTLGQGPEFLTYFQNEAQLEKSRLLSDRFSAERPKGSFSTLEIQRTEQGDSAMYLCASSLDVSGGYNEQFFGPGTRLTVL.

Turning to this clone: The junction does not match germline at one end; this may be a read error. The V call is TRBV10-1, the J call TRBJ1-1; 8 bases agree with TRBD1. There are 8 residues in the CDR3. The V gene's germline CDR1 is WNHNN and CDR2 SYGVQD (reference sequence). This CDR3 is CASRYRGF. DNA for the CDR3: TGCGCCAGCAGGTACAGGGGGTTT.

V gene TRBV7-8 combines with J gene TRBJ1-2, with D maybe TRBD1 (5 bases). The CDR3 loop spans 16 amino acids. The V gene's germline CDR1 is SGHVS and CDR2 FQNEAQ. The germline V and J ends were trimmed by 5 bases and 0 bases, with 16 bases remaining between them. In DNA form, the CDR3 reads TGTGCCAGCAGCCTAGGGTGGACAAAGGCTAACTATGGCTACACCTTC. It is translated as CASSLGWTKANYGYTF.

This clone was found a few times. CDR3 in amino acids: CASSVEEGPQHF. The CDR3 nucleotides read TGTGCCAGCAGCGTAGAGGAGGGGCCCCAGCATTTT. The chain joins TRBV9 to TRBJ1-5; D is unclear. This CDR3 comprises 12 residues. V shed 0 bases and J shed 9 bases, with 7 bases lying between them. Germline V lookup: CDR1 SGDLS, CDR2 YYNGEE. The full variable domain, completed using reference TRBV9 and TRBJ1-5, is DSGVTQTPKHLITATGQRVTLRCSPRSGDLSVYWYQQSLDQGLQFLIQYYNGEERAKGNILERFSAQQFPDLHSELNLSSLELGDSALYFCASSVEEGPQHFGDGTRLSIL.

This chain connects TRBV14 to TRBJ1-1; 7 nucleotides align to TRBD1. The CDR3 loop spans 18 amino acids. CDR1 is SGHDN, CDR2 FVKESK, per germline. Losses at the gene ends were 0 bases for V and 4 bases for J; bases not matched to a gene: 14. CDR3 in amino acids: CASSQERRGLGYGTEAFF. CDR3 nucleotide sequence: TGTGCCAGCAGCCAAGAACGGAGGGGGCTAGGGTATGGCACTGAAGCTTTCTTT.

The V and J genes are TRBV30 and TRBJ2-2; possibly TRBD1 for D (5 bases). The CDR3 has 14 amino acids. Per germline, CDR1 GTSNPN and CDR2 SVGIG (reference sequence). V was pared by 3 bases and J by 5 bases, with 13 bases between. The CDR3 DNA reads as TGTGCCTGGAGGGTAAGGGGTTGGACCGGGGAGCTGTTTTTT. This codes for CAWRVRGWTGELFF.